Given below is one T cell receptor beta chain in context. Its antigen remains unidentified. Germline trimming cut 4 bases from V and 3 bases from J; bases unmatched to any gene: 10. The CDR3 loop spans 16 amino acids. Per germline, CDR1 MDHEN and CDR2 SYDVKM. The data derive from a study of T cell responses to AZD1222 COVID-19 vaccine. Data came from immunoSEQ multiplex PCR; TCRdb stores just in-frame clones and leaves some out. The sample consists of fewer than 150,000 clones, around 89% of them appearing once. Study results and caveats: Only after the peak T cell response were repertoires sampled. Spike-wide vaccine-associated CD4 TCRs dominated at 160-218 and 743-854.

This receptor was identified in an adult in good health. The rearrangement joins TRBV28 to TRBJ1-1, with 8 positions matching TRBD1. Specimen: peripheral blood, collected on day 0 of AZD1222 vaccination. The CDR3 nucleotides are TGTGCCAGCAGTTCCTTAGACAGGGGTTCGGACACTGAAGCTTTCTTT. This codes for CASSSLDRGSDTEAFF.